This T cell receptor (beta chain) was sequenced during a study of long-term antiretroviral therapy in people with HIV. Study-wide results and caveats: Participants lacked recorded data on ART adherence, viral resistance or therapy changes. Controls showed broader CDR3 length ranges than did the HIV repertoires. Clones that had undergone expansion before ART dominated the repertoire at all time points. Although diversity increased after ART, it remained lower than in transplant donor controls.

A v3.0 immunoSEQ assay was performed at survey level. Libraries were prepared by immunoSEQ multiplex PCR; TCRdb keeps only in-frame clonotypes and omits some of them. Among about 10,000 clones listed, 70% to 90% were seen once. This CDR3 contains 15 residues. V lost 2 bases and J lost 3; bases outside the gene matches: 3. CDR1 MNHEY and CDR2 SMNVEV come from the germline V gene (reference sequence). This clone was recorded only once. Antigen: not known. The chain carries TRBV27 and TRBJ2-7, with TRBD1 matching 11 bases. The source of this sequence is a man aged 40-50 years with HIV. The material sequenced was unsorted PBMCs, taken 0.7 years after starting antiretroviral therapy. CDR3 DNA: TGTGCCAGCAGTTTAAGAGGGACAGGGGGCTACGAGCAGTACTTC. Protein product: CASSLRGTGGYEQYF.